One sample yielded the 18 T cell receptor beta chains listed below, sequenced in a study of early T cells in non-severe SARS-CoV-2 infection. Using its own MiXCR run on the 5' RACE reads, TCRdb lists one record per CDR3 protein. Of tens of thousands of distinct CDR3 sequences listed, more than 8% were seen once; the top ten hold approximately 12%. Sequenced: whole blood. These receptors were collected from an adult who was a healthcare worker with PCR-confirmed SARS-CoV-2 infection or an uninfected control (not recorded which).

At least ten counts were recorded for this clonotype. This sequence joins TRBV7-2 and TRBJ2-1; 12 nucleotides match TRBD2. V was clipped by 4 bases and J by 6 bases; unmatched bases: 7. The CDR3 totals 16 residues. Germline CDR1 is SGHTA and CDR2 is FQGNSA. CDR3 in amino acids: CASSSEGLAGLNEQFF. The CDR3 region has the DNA TGTGCCAGCAGCTCGGAGGGACTAGCGGGCCTCAATGAGCAGTTCTTC.

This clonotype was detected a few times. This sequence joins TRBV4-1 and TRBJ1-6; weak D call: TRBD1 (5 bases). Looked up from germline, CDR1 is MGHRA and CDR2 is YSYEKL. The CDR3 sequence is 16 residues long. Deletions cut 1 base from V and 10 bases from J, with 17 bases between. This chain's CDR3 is CASSQAIRAIESPLHF. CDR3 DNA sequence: TGCGCCAGCAGCCAAGCGATCAGGGCAATTGAATCACCCCTCCACTTT.

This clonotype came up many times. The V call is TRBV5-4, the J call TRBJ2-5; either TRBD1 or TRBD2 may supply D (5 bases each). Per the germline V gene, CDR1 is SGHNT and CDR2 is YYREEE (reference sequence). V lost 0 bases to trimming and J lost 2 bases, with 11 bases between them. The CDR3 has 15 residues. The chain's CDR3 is CASSLGLGEQETQYF. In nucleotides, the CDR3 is TGTGCCAGCAGCTTGGGTCTGGGGGAACAAGAGACCCAGTACTTC.

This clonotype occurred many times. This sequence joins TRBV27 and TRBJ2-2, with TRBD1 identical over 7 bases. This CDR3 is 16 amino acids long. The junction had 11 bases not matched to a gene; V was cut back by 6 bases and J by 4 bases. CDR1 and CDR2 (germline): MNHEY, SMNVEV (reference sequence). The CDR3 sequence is CASSVLMAGGTGELFF. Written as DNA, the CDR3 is TGTGCCAGCAGCGTCCTTATGGCAGGGGGCACCGGGGAGCTGTTTTTT.

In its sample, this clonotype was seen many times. CDR3 sequence reads: CASSLNGEKLFF. In nucleotides, the CDR3 is TGTGCCAGCAGCTTAAACGGTGAAAAACTGTTTTTT. V usage is TRBV7-6 and J usage is TRBJ1-4; D remains unclear. Deletions cut 2 bases from V and 7 bases from J, with 5 bases between. The germline gives CDR1 SGHVS, CDR2 FNYEAQ. This CDR3 spans 12 amino acids.

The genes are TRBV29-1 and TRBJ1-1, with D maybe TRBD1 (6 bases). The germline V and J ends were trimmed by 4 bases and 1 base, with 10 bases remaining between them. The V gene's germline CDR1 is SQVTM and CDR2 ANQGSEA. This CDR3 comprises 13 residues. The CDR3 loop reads CSVARGGNTEAFF. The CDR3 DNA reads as TGCAGCGTTGCCCGAGGGGGGAACACTGAAGCTTTCTTT.

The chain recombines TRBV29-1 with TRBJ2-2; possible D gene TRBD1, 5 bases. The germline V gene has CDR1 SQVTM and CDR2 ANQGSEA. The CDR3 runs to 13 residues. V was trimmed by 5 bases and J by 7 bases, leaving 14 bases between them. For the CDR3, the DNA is TGCAGCGTTTTCAGGGCTAGGGGCGGGGAGCTGTTTTTT. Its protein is CSVFRARGGELFF.

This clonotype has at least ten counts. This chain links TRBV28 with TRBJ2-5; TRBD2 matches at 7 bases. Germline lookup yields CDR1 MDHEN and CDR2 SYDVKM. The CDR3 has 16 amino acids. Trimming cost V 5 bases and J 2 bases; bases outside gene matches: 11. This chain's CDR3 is CASSLMGREEQETQYF. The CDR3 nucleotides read TGTGCCAGCAGTCTCATGGGTCGGGAGGAACAAGAGACCCAGTACTTC.

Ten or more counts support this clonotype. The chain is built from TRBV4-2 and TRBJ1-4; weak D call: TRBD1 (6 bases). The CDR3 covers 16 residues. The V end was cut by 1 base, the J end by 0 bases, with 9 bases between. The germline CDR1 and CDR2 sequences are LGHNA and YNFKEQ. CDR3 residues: CASSQGGPATNEKLFF. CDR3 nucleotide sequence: TGTGCCAGCAGCCAAGGGGGGCCCGCAACTAATGAAAAACTGTTTTTT.

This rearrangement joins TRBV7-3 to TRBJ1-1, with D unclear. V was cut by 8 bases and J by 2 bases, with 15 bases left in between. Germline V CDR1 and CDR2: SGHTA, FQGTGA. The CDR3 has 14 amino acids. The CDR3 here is CASSFGGVNTEAFF. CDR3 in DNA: TGTGCCAGCTCCTTTGGCGGGGTAAACACTGAAGCTTTCTTT.

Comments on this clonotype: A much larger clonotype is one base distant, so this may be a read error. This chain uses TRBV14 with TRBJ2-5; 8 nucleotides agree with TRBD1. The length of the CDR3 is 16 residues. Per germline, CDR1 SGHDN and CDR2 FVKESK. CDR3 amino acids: CASGHLQGADKETQYF. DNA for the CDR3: TGTGCCAGCGGCCATCTTCAGGGGGCCGACAAAGAGACCCAGTACTTC.

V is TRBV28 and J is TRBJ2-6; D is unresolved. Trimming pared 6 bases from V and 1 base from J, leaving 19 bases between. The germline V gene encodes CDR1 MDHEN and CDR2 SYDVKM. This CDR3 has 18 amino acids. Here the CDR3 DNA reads TGTGCCAGCAGCGCAACCACCGCAGTAGGTTCTGGGGCCAACGTCCTGACTTTC. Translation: CASSATTAVGSGANVLTF.

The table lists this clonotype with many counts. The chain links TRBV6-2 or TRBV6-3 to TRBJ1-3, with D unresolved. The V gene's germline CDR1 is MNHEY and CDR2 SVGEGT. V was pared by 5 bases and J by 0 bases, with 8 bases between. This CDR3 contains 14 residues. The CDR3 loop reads CASSGPISGNTIYF. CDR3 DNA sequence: TGTGCCAGCAGTGGACCAATCTCTGGAAACACCATATATTTT.

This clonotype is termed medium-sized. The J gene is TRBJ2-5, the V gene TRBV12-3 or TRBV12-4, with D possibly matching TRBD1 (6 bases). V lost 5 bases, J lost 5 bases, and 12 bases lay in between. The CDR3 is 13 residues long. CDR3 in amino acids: CASSIDRRETQYF. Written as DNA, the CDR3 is TGTGCCAGCAGTATCGACAGGCGGGAGACCCAGTACTTC.

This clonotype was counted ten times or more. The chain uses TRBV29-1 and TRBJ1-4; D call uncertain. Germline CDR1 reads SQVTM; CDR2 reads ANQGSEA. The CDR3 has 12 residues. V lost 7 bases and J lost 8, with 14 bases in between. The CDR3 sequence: CSGCEDEEKLFF. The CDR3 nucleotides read TGCAGCGGGTGCGAGGACGAAGAAAAACTGTTTTTT.

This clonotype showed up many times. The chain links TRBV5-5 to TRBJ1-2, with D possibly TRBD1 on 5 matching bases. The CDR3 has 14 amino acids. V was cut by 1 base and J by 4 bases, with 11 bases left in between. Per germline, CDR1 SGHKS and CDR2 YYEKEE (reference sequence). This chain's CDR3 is CASSLWGRTYGYTF. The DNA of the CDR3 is TGTGCCAGCAGCTTGTGGGGCAGGACCTATGGCTACACCTTC.

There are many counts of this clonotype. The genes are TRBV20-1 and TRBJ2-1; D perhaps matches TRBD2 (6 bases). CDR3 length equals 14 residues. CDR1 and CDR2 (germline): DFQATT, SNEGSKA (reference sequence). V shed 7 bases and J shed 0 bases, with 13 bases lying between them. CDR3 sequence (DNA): TGCAGTGTATCCGGGACTCGCTCCTACAATGAGCAGTTCTTC. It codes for CSVSGTRSYNEQFF.

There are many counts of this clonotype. CDR3 protein: CASSESRPGSTDTQYF. The CDR3 DNA is TGCGCCAGCAGTGAGTCGAGGCCCGGTAGCACAGATACGCAGTATTTT. The gene calls are TRBV10-1 and TRBJ2-3, with D hard to call. V lost 0 bases and J lost 0, with 10 bases in between. CDR3 length: 16 residues. Germline CDR1 reads WNHNN; CDR2 reads SYGVQD (reference sequence).